A selection of T cell receptor beta chains follows, all from one sample in a study of blood T cell repertoires in COVID-19. TCRdb's copy holds only in-frame clones and misses some; the assay was immunoSEQ multiplex PCR. The table includes 80,000 to 95,000 clones, 70% to 90% detected once. What was sequenced was peripheral blood. The receptor set was obtained from a human donor in a cohort sampled during active COVID-19. CDR3s include the opening cysteine and the closing phenylalanine or tryptophan. The D gene is left open where the match is weak. Only part of the rows carry a size: once, few, many, or a class if the clone is expanded.

abundance: few
j_gene: TRBJ1-2
d_gene: TRBD1
v_gene: TRBV24-1
CDR3aa: CATSDVGTGEYGYTF
CDR3nt: TGTGCCACCAGTGATGTCGGGACAGGGGAGTATGGCTACACCTTC

abundance: .
j_gene: TRBJ2-1
d_gene: .
v_gene: TRBV7-2
CDR3aa: CASSSWKGAEQFF
CDR3nt: TGTGCCAGCAGCTCTTGGAAAGGGGCTGAGCAGTTCTTC

abundance: .
j_gene: TRBJ1-2
d_gene: .
v_gene: TRBV11-2
CDR3aa: CASSDLREPGYTF
CDR3nt: TGTGCCAGCAGCGATCTCCGAGAACCGGGCTACACCTTC

abundance: .
j_gene: TRBJ1-2
d_gene: .
v_gene: TRBV3-1/TRBV3-2
CDR3aa: CASSLSDSYYGYTF
CDR3nt: TGTGCCAGCAGCCTTTCGGACAGTTACTATGGCTACACCTTC

abundance: .
j_gene: TRBJ2-7
d_gene: TRBD2
v_gene: TRBV5-1
CDR3aa: CASSLSGGASSYEQYF
CDR3nt: TGCGCCAGCAGCCTTAGCGGGGGGGCAAGCTCCTACGAGCAGTACTTC

abundance: once
j_gene: TRBJ2-1
d_gene: TRBD2
v_gene: TRBV10-3
CDR3aa: CAISESLAGRNEQFF
CDR3nt: TGTGCCATCAGTGAAAGCCTAGCGGGTAGGAATGAGCAGTTCTTC

abundance: few
j_gene: TRBJ1-2
d_gene: TRBD1
v_gene: TRBV5-8
CDR3aa: CASTDLRTGPYGYTF
CDR3nt: TGTGCCAGCACCGACCTTAGGACAGGGCCCTATGGCTACACCTTC

abundance: .
j_gene: TRBJ2-7
d_gene: .
v_gene: TRBV20-1
CDR3aa: CSASMGRAYEQYF
CDR3nt: TGCAGTGCTAGTATGGGGAGAGCCTACGAGCAGTACTTC

abundance: .
j_gene: TRBJ1-6
d_gene: .
v_gene: TRBV4-1
CDR3aa: CASNTGALYNSPLHF
CDR3nt: TGCGCCAGCAATACAGGCGCCCTTTATAATTCACCCCTCCACTTT

abundance: .
j_gene: TRBJ1-1
d_gene: .
v_gene: TRBV11-3
CDR3aa: CASSQDAGGTEAFF
CDR3nt: TGTGCCAGCAGCCAGGACGCGGGGGGCACTGAAGCTTTCTTT

abundance: .
j_gene: TRBJ1-5
d_gene: .
v_gene: TRBV19
CDR3aa: CASSSGEDQPQHF
CDR3nt: TGTGCCAGTAGTTCGGGGGAGGATCAGCCCCAGCATTTT

abundance: few
j_gene: TRBJ1-5
d_gene: .
v_gene: TRBV4-2
CDR3aa: CASSQDGAAPRWPQHF
CDR3nt: TGTGCCAGCAGCCAAGATGGGGCAGCCCCTCGGTGGCCCCAGCATTTT

abundance: .
j_gene: TRBJ2-5
d_gene: .
v_gene: TRBV18
CDR3aa: CASSPNPRLETQYF
CDR3nt: TGTGCCAGCTCACCTAACCCCAGATTGGAGACCCAGTACTTC

abundance: .
j_gene: TRBJ2-3
d_gene: TRBD2
v_gene: TRBV28
CDR3aa: CASSLIGLAVGTDTQYF
CDR3nt: TGTGCCAGCAGTTTAATCGGACTAGCGGTGGGGACAGATACGCAGTATTTT

abundance: .
j_gene: TRBJ1-4
d_gene: TRBD1
v_gene: TRBV18
CDR3aa: CASSRRTGTGDEKLFF
CDR3nt: TGTGCCAGCTCACGCCGGACCGGGACAGGGGATGAAAAACTGTTTTTT

abundance: .
j_gene: TRBJ2-3
d_gene: TRBD2
v_gene: TRBV5-1
CDR3aa: CASTGTSGGPSTDTQYF
CDR3nt: TGCGCCAGCACCGGGACTAGCGGGGGGCCTAGCACAGATACGCAGTATTTT

abundance: .
j_gene: TRBJ2-1
d_gene: TRBD2
v_gene: TRBV19
CDR3aa: CASSLGLASYNEQFF
CDR3nt: TGTGCCAGTAGTCTTGGACTAGCCTCCTACAATGAGCAGTTCTTC

abundance: .
j_gene: TRBJ1-3
d_gene: TRBD1
v_gene: TRBV7-9
CDR3aa: CASSLRTGKSGNTIYF
CDR3nt: TGTGCCAGCAGCTTGAGGACAGGGAAGTCGGGAAACACCATATATTTT

abundance: .
j_gene: TRBJ2-3
d_gene: TRBD2
v_gene: TRBV5-1
CDR3aa: CASSALTSGSADTQYF
CDR3nt: TGCGCCAGCAGCGCATTGACTAGCGGGAGTGCAGATACGCAGTATTTT

abundance: .
j_gene: TRBJ1-4
d_gene: TRBD1
v_gene: TRBV4-1
CDR3aa: CASSQDLDRATTNEKLFF
CDR3nt: TGCGCCAGCAGCCAAGATCTAGACAGGGCAACAACTAATGAAAAACTGTTTTTT

abundance: .
j_gene: TRBJ2-3
d_gene: TRBD2
v_gene: TRBV5-4
CDR3aa: CASSLDKRGIDTQYF
CDR3nt: TGTGCCAGCAGCTTGGACAAGCGGGGGATAGATACGCAGTATTTT

abundance: .
j_gene: TRBJ2-1
d_gene: TRBD2
v_gene: TRBV7-9
CDR3aa: CASSSGTSGRNEQFF
CDR3nt: TGTGCCAGCAGTTCCGGGACTAGCGGGAGGAATGAGCAGTTCTTC

abundance: .
j_gene: TRBJ1-2
d_gene: .
v_gene: TRBV11-3
CDR3aa: CASSLSGGFGYTF
CDR3nt: TGTGCCAGCAGCTTATCGGGGGGTTTCGGCTACACCTTC

abundance: .
j_gene: TRBJ2-7
d_gene: TRBD2
v_gene: TRBV6-2/TRBV6-3
CDR3aa: CASSYSRLAGSSYEQYF
CDR3nt: TGTGCCAGCAGTTACTCGAGACTAGCGGGGAGCTCCTACGAGCAGTACTTC

abundance: once
j_gene: TRBJ2-3
d_gene: TRBD2
v_gene: TRBV6-4
CDR3aa: CASSLAGVRTDTQYF
CDR3nt: TGTGCCAGCAGCCTAGCGGGAGTACGAACAGATACGCAGTATTTT

abundance: .
j_gene: TRBJ2-2
d_gene: .
v_gene: TRBV24-1
CDR3aa: CATSDLQGSGTGELFF
CDR3nt: TGTGCCACCAGTGATTTGCAGGGATCGGGCACCGGGGAGCTGTTTTTT

abundance: .
j_gene: TRBJ2-1
d_gene: TRBD1
v_gene: TRBV7-2
CDR3aa: CASSGRDRVGNEQFF
CDR3nt: TGTGCCAGCAGCGGCCGGGACAGGGTAGGGAATGAGCAGTTCTTC

abundance: .
j_gene: TRBJ2-6
d_gene: .
v_gene: TRBV6-5
CDR3aa: CATHHSSGANVLTF
CDR3nt: TGTGCCACCCATCACAGCTCTGGGGCCAACGTCCTGACTTTC

abundance: once
j_gene: TRBJ2-3
d_gene: .
v_gene: TRBV11-2
CDR3aa: CASSSLRELDTDTQYF
CDR3nt: TGTGCCAGCAGCTCCCTCCGGGAGCTAGACACAGATACGCAGTATTTT

abundance: .
j_gene: TRBJ2-1
d_gene: TRBD2
v_gene: TRBV9
CDR3aa: CASSGLAGGKPYNEQFF
CDR3nt: TGTGCCAGCAGCGGCCTAGCGGGAGGGAAGCCCTACAATGAGCAGTTCTTC

abundance: .
j_gene: TRBJ1-4
d_gene: .
v_gene: TRBV6-5
CDR3aa: CASRDTGLGEKLFF
CDR3nt: TGTGCCAGCAGAGACACAGGTTTGGGTGAAAAACTGTTTTTT

abundance: .
j_gene: TRBJ2-7
d_gene: .
v_gene: TRBV6-6
CDR3aa: CASSFRQALPGEQYF
CDR3nt: TGTGCCAGCAGTTTCCGACAGGCCCTTCCGGGCGAGCAGTACTTC

abundance: .
j_gene: TRBJ2-1
d_gene: TRBD2
v_gene: TRBV7-3
CDR3aa: CASSLGLAVSSYNEQFF
CDR3nt: TGTGCCAGCAGCTTAGGGCTAGCGGTAAGCTCCTACAATGAGCAGTTCTTC

abundance: .
j_gene: TRBJ2-2
d_gene: TRBD2
v_gene: TRBV2
CDR3aa: CASSQLARTGELFF
CDR3nt: TGTGCCAGCAGCCAACTAGCGAGGACCGGGGAGCTGTTTTTT

abundance: .
j_gene: TRBJ2-7
d_gene: TRBD2
v_gene: TRBV5-1
CDR3aa: CASSSRTSGPSSYEQYF
CDR3nt: TGCGCCAGCAGCTCTCGGACTAGCGGGCCGAGCTCCTACGAGCAGTACTTC

abundance: .
j_gene: TRBJ2-3
d_gene: TRBD2
v_gene: TRBV7-2
CDR3aa: CASSLAPAGGDTQYF
CDR3nt: TGTGCCAGCAGCTTAGCTCCCGCGGGGGGGGATACGCAGTATTTT

abundance: .
j_gene: TRBJ2-7
d_gene: TRBD2
v_gene: TRBV6-1
CDR3aa: CASSEAPSGVSPLYEQYF
CDR3nt: TGTGCCAGCAGTGAAGCGCCTAGCGGGGTCAGTCCCCTCTACGAGCAGTACTTC

abundance: .
j_gene: TRBJ2-7
d_gene: TRBD1
v_gene: TRBV3-1/TRBV3-2
CDR3aa: CASSLLQGRQGGNEQYF
CDR3nt: TGTGCCAGCAGCCTCCTCCAAGGGAGACAGGGGGGTAACGAGCAGTACTTC

abundance: .
j_gene: TRBJ2-3
d_gene: TRBD2
v_gene: TRBV3-1/TRBV3-2
CDR3aa: CASSPKPGLAGGPGTDTQYF
CDR3nt: TGTGCCAGCAGCCCTAAACCGGGACTAGCGGGGGGGCCTGGCACAGATACGCAGTATTTT

abundance: .
j_gene: TRBJ2-5
d_gene: TRBD1
v_gene: TRBV29-1
CDR3aa: CSVDMTGEAGETQYF
CDR3nt: TGCAGCGTGGATATGACAGGGGAAGCGGGTGAGACCCAGTACTTC